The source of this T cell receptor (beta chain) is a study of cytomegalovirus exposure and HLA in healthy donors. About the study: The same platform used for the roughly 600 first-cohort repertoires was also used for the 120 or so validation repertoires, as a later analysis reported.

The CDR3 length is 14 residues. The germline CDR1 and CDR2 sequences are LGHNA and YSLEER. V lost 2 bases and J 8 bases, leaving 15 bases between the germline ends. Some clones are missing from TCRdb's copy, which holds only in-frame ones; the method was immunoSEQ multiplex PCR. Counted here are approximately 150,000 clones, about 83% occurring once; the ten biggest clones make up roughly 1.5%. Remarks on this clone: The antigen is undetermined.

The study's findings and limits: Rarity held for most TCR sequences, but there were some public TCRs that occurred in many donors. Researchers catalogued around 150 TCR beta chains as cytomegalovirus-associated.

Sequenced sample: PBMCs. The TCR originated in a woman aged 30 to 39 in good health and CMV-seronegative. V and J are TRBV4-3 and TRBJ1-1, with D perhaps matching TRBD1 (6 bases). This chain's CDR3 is CASSQSLGGHEAFF. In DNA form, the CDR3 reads TGCGCCAGCAGCCAATCATTGGGGGGGCACGAAGCTTTCTTT.